Following are 16 T cell receptor beta chains from one sample sequenced in a study of OX40 agonist ivuxolimab in advanced cancers. TCRdb's table, derived via immunoSEQ multiplex PCR, lists solely in-frame clones and lacks some. Found here are about 46,000 clones, more than 75% of them singletons; the top ten hold around 11%. The sample consisted of CD4+ or CD8+ T cells sorted from blood, taken in a trial of the OX40 agonist ivuxolimab. Receptors were obtained from an adult with an advanced solid tumor such as melanoma, head and neck, liver or kidney cancer.

The rearrangement links TRBV6-5 to TRBJ2-7; tentatively, D is TRBD1 (5 bases). Germline CDR1 reads MNHEY; CDR2 reads SVGAGI. Trimming removed 0 bases from V and 3 bases from J, with 9 bases in between. The length of the CDR3 is 14 residues. CDR3 DNA sequence: TGTGCCAGCAGTTACTCATGGACACACTACGAGCAGTACTTC. Protein: CASSYSWTHYEQYF.

This chain uses TRBV25-1 with TRBJ2-3, with TRBD1 as a possible D gene (5 bases). Germline loops: CDR1 MGHDK, CDR2 SYGVNS. The V and J ends lost 6 bases and 1 base respectively, with 8 bases between them. This CDR3 is 13 amino acids long. The CDR3 DNA reads as TGTGCCAGCAGCAGGGATGGCACAGATACGCAGTATTTT. It specifies CASSRDGTDTQYF. Combining the CDR3 with reference TRBV25-1 and TRBJ2-3 gives the whole variable domain EADIYQTPRYLVIGTGKKITLECSQTMGHDKMYWYQQDPGMELHLIHYSYGVNSTEKGDLSSESTVSRIRTEHFPLTLESARPSHTSQYLCASSRDGTDTQYFGPGTRLTVL.

This rearrangement joins TRBV11-2 to TRBJ1-5, with a weak D call TRBD1 (6 bases). V gave up 5 bases and J gave up 3 bases, with 11 bases separating them. CDR1 is SGHAT and CDR2 is FQNNGV in the germline V gene. This CDR3 region has 14 residues. The CDR3 region is CASSLDRFNQPQHF. DNA of the CDR3: TGTGCCAGCAGCCTGGACAGATTCAATCAGCCCCAGCATTTT.

By sample fraction, this clone is medium-sized (0.01 to 0.1%). The J gene is TRBJ2-7, the V gene TRBV7-9, with D perhaps TRBD1 or TRBD2 (5 bases each). Germline assignment: CDR1 SEHNR and CDR2 FQNEAQ (reference sequence). The ends were cut back, 4 bases at V and 2 bases at J, with 21 bases in the middle. This CDR3 contains 17 residues. The CDR3 reads CASSSADHGARTYEQYF. CDR3 sequence (DNA): TGTGCCAGCAGCTCCGCCGACCACGGGGCGAGAACCTACGAGCAGTACTTC.

The chain uses TRBV6-1 and TRBJ2-7, with D perhaps TRBD2 (7 bases). The CDR3 length is 16 residues. The V gene's germline CDR1 is MNHNS and CDR2 SASEGT. The germline V and J ends were trimmed by 2 bases and 7 bases, with 21 bases remaining between them. CDR3 region: CASSEPRRGGNYEQYF. The CDR3 DNA follows: TGTGCCAGCAGTGAACCGAGAAGGGGGGGAAACTATGAGCAGTACTTC.

The chain uses TRBV27 and TRBJ1-1, with D possibly being TRBD1 (5 bases). This CDR3 region has 14 residues. Germline-derived CDR1 and CDR2 are MNHEY and SMNVEV (reference sequence). The V end lost 1 base, the J end lost 6 bases, and 12 bases lay between the germline ends. CDR3 nucleotides: TGTGCCAGCAGTTTATATGGGGCGGGCGCTGAAGCTTTCTTT. Residues: CASSLYGAGAEAFF.

The CDR3 protein is CASSQVAGGGYEQYF. DNA for the CDR3: TGCGCCAGCAGCCAAGTAGCGGGCGGGGGCTACGAGCAGTACTTC. The chain employs TRBV4-1 and TRBJ2-7; the match to TRBD2 covers 7 bases. V shed 1 base, J shed 3 bases, and the junction held 6 bases outside the gene matches. The CDR3 runs 15 residues. Germline-derived CDR1 and CDR2 are MGHRA and YSYEKL.

The chain joins TRBV27 to TRBJ1-2, with D uncertain. Germline V gene data show CDR1 as MNHEY and CDR2 as SMNVEV (reference sequence). The V gene lost 3 bases and the J gene lost 7 bases, with 12 bases spanning the gap. CDR3 length: 13 amino acids. In nucleotides, the CDR3 is TGTGCCAGCAGTTTTTCAGGACTGGGTGGCTACACCTTC. Amino acid sequence: CASSFSGLGGYTF.

The chain employs TRBV7-9 and TRBJ2-1; the D is unclear. The CDR3 runs 17 residues. Germline CDR1 reads SEHNR; CDR2 reads FQNEAQ (reference sequence). Trimming pared 3 bases from V and 0 bases from J, leaving 15 bases between. Here the CDR3 reads CASSLPSLRHSYNEQFF. The CDR3 DNA sequence: TGTGCCAGCAGCTTGCCCTCTTTGCGGCACTCCTACAATGAGCAGTTCTTC.

This clone turned up a few times. This rearrangement joins TRBV7-8 to TRBJ2-7; 7 bases line up with TRBD1. CDR1 and CDR2 from the germline V gene are SGHVS and FQNEAQ. V lost 4 bases, J lost 3 bases, and 6 bases stayed unmatched. This CDR3 contains 14 residues. CDR3 sequence: CASSSPGQIYEQYF. The CDR3 DNA reads TGTGCCAGCAGCTCTCCGGGACAGATCTACGAGCAGTACTTC.

This rearrangement joins TRBV19 to TRBJ1-3, with no clear D. The CDR3 covers 14 residues. Trimming left V 6 bases short and J 8 bases short, with 17 bases between. In germline, CDR1 is LNHDA, CDR2 SQIVND (reference sequence). The CDR3 region is CASSPSRGSYTIYF. CDR3 DNA: TGTGCCAGTAGCCCCTCCCGCGGGTCGTACACCATATATTTT.

The gene calls are TRBV15 and TRBJ2-7; the D gene is possibly TRBD2 (6 bases). CDR3 length: 14 residues. V was shortened by 5 bases and J by 1 base, with 12 bases between the two germline ends. The V gene's germline CDR1 is LNHNV and CDR2 YYDKDF (reference sequence). CDR3 protein: CATSGGLGSYEQYF. CDR3 bases: TGTGCCACCAGCGGGGGACTGGGATCCTACGAGCAGTACTTC.

This chain joins TRBV6-5 and TRBJ2-7, with D possibly being TRBD2 (5 bases). The CDR3 covers 14 residues. V gave up 4 bases and J gave up 2 bases, with 12 bases separating them. Germline CDR1 is MNHEY and CDR2 is SVGAGI. CDR3 nucleotide sequence: TGTGCCAGCAGTTTCGGGAAGAAGCCCTACGAGCAGTACTTC. This sequence encodes CASSFGKKPYEQYF.

The rearrangement links TRBV29-1 to TRBJ2-1, with 8 nucleotides matching TRBD2. This CDR3 contains 14 residues. V was clipped by 3 bases and J by 5 bases; unmatched bases: 6. CDR1 is SQVTM and CDR2 is ANQGSEA in the germline V gene. The DNA of the CDR3 is TGCAGCGTTGAGTCGCGGGGGGACCACAATGAGCAGTTCTTC. Amino acids: CSVESRGDHNEQFF.

The genes are TRBV6-5 and TRBJ1-1; D remains ambiguous. The V end was cut by 0 bases, the J end by 3 bases, with 8 bases between. The CDR3 loop spans 14 amino acids. CDR1 and CDR2 (germline): MNHEY, SVGAGI. The CDR3 DNA is TGTGCCAGCAGTTACTCTGGCAGTTACACTGAAGCTTTCTTT. It encodes CASSYSGSYTEAFF.

This clone was observed a single time. This rearrangement joins TRBV6-1 to TRBJ1-6; possible D gene TRBD1, 6 bases. The germline V gene encodes CDR1 MNHNS and CDR2 SASEGT. The CDR3 is 18 amino acids. The V end lost 0 bases, the J end lost 2 bases, and 14 bases lay between the germline ends. The CDR3: CASSEAYRVVTYNSPLHF. In DNA, the CDR3 is TGTGCCAGCAGTGAAGCCTACAGGGTAGTAACCTATAATTCACCCCTCCACTTT.